A selection of T cell receptor beta chains follows, all from one sample in a study of T cell repertoires in MIS-A myocarditis. TCRdb's table, derived via immunoSEQ multiplex PCR, lists solely in-frame clones and lacks some. This repertoire shows about 11,000 clones, about 83% found once; its top ten account for about 30%. Sequencing was performed on right ventricle heart tissue obtained at autopsy. These receptors all come from a man aged 18 to 29 with fulminant myocarditis from multisystem inflammatory syndrome in adults (MIS-A) after COVID-19. CDR3s include the opening cysteine and the closing phenylalanine or tryptophan. A D gene is named only where the DNA matches it firmly. Clone size is stated in some rows and not others, as once, few, many or a class when expanded.

clone_size	j_call	d_call	v_call	cdr3_nt	cdr3_aa
.	TRBJ1-4	.	TRBV18	TGTGCCAGCTCACCAGAGTGGGGACAAGAAAATGAAAAACTGTTTTTT	CASSPEWGQENEKLFF
once	TRBJ1-2	.	TRBV9	TGTGCCAGCAGCGTAGGACAGTCAGTAGTCTATGGCTACACCTTC	CASSVGQSVVYGYTF
.	TRBJ1-1	TRBD1	TRBV7-9	TGTGCCAGCAGTGGACCGTGGGACAGGGGGTTGTTAGACACTGAAGCTTTCTTT	CASSGPWDRGLLDTEAFF
.	TRBJ2-5	TRBD2	TRBV7-9	TGTGCCAGCAGCTTAGAGTATTGGGAGGGAGGAGAGACCCAGTACTTC	CASSLEYWEGGETQYF
.	TRBJ2-3	.	TRBV4-3	TGCGCCAGCAGCCAAGAGTCCCGGGGAGACACAGATACGCAGTATTTT	CASSQESRGDTDTQYF
.	TRBJ1-4	.	TRBV19	TGTGCCAGCCGATCCGATTCGGGGCGGGCGTATGGGGATGAAAAACTGTTTTTT	CASRSDSGRAYGDEKLFF
.	TRBJ1-1	.	TRBV4-3	TGCGCCAGCAGCCAAACGGAGGCGGGTGAAGCTTTCTTT	CASSQTEAGEAFF
once	TRBJ2-7	.	TRBV5-6	TGTGCCAGCAGTGGAGGGGGGGCGAAATTGGTTTTCTACGAGCAGTACTTC	CASSGGGAKLVFYEQYF
.	TRBJ1-3	TRBD1	TRBV4-2	TGTGCCAGCAGCCCCGGACAGGGCGATGGAAACACCATATATTTT	CASSPGQGDGNTIYF
.	TRBJ1-1	TRBD1	TRBV5-6	TGTGCCAGCAGCCTGGGACAGGGGTACACTGAAGCTTTCTTT	CASSLGQGYTEAFF
.	TRBJ2-2	.	TRBV10-3	TGTGCCATCAGTGAGTCTGGGGGCAACACCGGGGAGCTGTTTTTT	CAISESGGNTGELFF
.	TRBJ1-3	TRBD1	TRBV7-9	TGTGCCAGCAGCCTCCAGGGGGATGGAAACACCATATATTTT	CASSLQGDGNTIYF
.	TRBJ1-1	.	TRBV19	TGTGCCAGTAGCAGCGCTCTGAACACTGAAGCTTTCTTT	CASSSALNTEAFF
once	TRBJ1-1	.	TRBV28	TGTGCCAGCAGTTTACAGACCGTGAACACTGAAGCTTTCTTT	CASSLQTVNTEAFF
.	TRBJ2-3	.	TRBV10-3	TGTGCCATCAGTGGGGAAGGGTCCTTCGGGACGCAGTATTTT	CAISGEGSFGTQYF
.	TRBJ1-2	.	TRBV9	TGTGCCAGCAGCGCCAGGGTCAATAATGTTCCGGCGTATGGCTACACCTTC	CASSARVNNVPAYGYTF
.	TRBJ1-2	.	TRBV6-5	TGTGCCAGCAGGGCGCGGGGGGAAGGCTACACCTTC	CASRARGEGYTF
.	TRBJ1-2	.	TRBV4-1	TGCGCCAGCAGCCAAGATCCGTGGGACTATGGCTACACCTTC	CASSQDPWDYGYTF
.	TRBJ1-1	.	TRBV4-1	TGCGCCAGCAGCCAAGATAGGTGGCCGAGGACTGAAGCTTTCTTT	CASSQDRWPRTEAFF
.	TRBJ2-3	.	TRBV19	TGTGCCAGTAGTATGAATCGAGGGGAGCGCGGAGATACGCAGTATTTT	CASSMNRGERGDTQYF
.	TRBJ1-3	TRBD1	TRBV11-2	TGTGCCAGCAGCTTACGGACAGGGAGAGACACCATATATTTT	CASSLRTGRDTIYF
.	TRBJ1-1	.	TRBV6-6	TGTGCCACCTCCCCCGGGGCTGAAGCTTTCTTT	CATSPGAEAFF